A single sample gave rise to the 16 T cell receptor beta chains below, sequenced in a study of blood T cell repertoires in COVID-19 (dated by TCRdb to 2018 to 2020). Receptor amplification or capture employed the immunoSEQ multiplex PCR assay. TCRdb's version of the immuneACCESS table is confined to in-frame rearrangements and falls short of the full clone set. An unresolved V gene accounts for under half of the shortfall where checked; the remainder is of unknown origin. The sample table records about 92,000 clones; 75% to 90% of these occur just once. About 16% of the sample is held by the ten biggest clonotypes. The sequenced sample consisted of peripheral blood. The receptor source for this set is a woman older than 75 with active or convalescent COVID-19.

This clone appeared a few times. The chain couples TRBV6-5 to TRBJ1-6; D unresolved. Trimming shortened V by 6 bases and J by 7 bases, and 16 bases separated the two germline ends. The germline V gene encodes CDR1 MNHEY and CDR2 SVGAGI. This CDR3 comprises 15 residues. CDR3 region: CASRMTETSNSPLHF. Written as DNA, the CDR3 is TGTGCCAGCAGGATGACGGAGACTTCAAATTCACCCCTCCACTTT.

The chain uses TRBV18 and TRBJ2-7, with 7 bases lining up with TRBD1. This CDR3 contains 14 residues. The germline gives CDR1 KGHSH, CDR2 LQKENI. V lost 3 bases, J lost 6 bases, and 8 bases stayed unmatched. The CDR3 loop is CASSPGQTAREQYF. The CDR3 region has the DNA TGTGCCAGCTCACCGGGACAGACGGCCCGCGAGCAGTACTTC.

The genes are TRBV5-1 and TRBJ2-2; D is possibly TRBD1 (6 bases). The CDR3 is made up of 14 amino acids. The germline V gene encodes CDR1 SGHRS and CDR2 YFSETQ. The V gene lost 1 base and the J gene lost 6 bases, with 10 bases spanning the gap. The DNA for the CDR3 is TGCGCCAGCAGCTTGAGGGCAGGGGCCGGGGAGCTGTTTTTT. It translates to CASSLRAGAGELFF.

The CDR3 DNA reads TGTGCCAGTAGTATAGATGGCCAACGGGATGAGCAGTTCTTC. Amino acids: CASSIDGQRDEQFF. J is TRBJ2-1 and V is TRBV19, with D uncertain. CDR3 size: 14 residues. V was cut by 0 bases and J by 8 bases, with 11 bases left in between. Germline lookup yields CDR1 LNHDA and CDR2 SQIVND (reference sequence).

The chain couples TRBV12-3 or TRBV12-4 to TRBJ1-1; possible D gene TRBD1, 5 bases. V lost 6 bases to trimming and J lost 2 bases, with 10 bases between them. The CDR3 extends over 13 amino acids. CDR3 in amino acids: CASRVTANTEAFF. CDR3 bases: TGTGCCAGCAGGGTGACAGCTAACACTGAAGCTTTCTTT.

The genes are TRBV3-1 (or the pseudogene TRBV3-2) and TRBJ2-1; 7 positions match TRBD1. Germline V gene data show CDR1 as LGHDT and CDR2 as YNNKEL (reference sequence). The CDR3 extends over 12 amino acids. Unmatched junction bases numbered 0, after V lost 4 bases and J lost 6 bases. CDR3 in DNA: TGTGCCAGCAGCCGGGACAGCAATGAGCAGTTCTTC. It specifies CASSRDSNEQFF.

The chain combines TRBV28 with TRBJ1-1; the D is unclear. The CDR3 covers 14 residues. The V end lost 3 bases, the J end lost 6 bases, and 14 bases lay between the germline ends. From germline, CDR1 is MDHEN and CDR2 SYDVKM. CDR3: CASSLSRIGAEAFF. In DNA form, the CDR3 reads TGTGCCAGCAGTTTGTCCCGTATCGGAGCTGAAGCTTTCTTT.

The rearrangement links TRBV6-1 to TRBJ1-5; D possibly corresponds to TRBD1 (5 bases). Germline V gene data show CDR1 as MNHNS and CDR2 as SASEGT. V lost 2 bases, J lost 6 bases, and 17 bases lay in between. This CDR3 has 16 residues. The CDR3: CASSESSQARSQPQHF. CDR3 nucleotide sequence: TGTGCCAGCAGTGAATCTTCACAGGCAAGGAGTCAGCCCCAGCATTTT.

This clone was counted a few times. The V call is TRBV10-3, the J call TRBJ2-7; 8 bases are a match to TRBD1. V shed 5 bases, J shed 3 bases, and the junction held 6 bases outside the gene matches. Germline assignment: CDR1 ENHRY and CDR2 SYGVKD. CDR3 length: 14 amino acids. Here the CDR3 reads CAISHGQGLYEQYF. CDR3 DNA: TGTGCCATCAGTCACGGACAGGGACTCTACGAGCAGTACTTC.

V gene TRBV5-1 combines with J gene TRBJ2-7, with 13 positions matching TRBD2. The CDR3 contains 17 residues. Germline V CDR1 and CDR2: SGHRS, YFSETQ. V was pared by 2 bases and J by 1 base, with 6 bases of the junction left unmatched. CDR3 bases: TGCGCCAGCAGCTTATTTGGACTAGCGGGGGCTTCCTACGAGCAGTACTTC. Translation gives CASSLFGLAGASYEQYF.

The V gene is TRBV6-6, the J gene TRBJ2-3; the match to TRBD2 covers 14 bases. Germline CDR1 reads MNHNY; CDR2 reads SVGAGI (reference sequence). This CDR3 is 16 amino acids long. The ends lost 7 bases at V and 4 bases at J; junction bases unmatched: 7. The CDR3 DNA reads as TGTGCCAGCACCCACCCGGGACTAGCGGGGGCAGATACGCAGTATTTT. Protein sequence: CASTHPGLAGADTQYF.

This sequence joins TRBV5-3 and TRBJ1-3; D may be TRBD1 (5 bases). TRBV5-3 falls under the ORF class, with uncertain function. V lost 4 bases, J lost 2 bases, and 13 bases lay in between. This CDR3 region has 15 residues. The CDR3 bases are TGTGCCAGAAGCCCGGGCGCGGGGGCTGGAAACACCATATATTTT. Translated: CARSPGAGAGNTIYF.

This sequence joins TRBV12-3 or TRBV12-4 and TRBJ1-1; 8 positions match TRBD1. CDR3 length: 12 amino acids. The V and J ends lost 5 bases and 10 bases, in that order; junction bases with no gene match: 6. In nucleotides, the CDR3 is TGTGCCAGCAGTCCAGGGGGCGTCGCAGCTTTCTTT. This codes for CASSPGGVAAFF.

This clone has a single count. The CDR3 loop reads CASSLTGGFSGNTIYF. DNA for the CDR3: TGTGCCAGCAGCTTAACAGGGGGCTTTAGTGGAAACACCATATATTTT. This chain uses TRBV7-2 with TRBJ1-3; 9 bases are a match to TRBD1. Germline values: CDR1 SGHTA, CDR2 FQGNSA. The V and J ends lost 2 bases and 3 bases, in that order; junction bases with no gene match: 5. This CDR3 is built from 16 residues.

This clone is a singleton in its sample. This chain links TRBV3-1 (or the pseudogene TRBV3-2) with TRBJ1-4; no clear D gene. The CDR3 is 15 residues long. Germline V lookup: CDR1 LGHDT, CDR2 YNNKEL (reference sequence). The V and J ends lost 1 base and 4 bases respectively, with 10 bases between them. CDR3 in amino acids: CASSQVQSFNEKLFF. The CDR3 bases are TGTGCCAGCAGCCAAGTGCAGTCATTTAATGAAAAACTGTTTTTT.

As DNA, the CDR3 is TGTGCCAGCAGCTTGGCGGAGATCAATGAGCAGTTCTTC. It translates to CASSLAEINEQFF. The chain is built from TRBV7-2 and TRBJ2-1; D is uncertain. The CDR3 covers 13 residues. V shed 3 bases and J shed 6 bases, with 9 bases lying between them. Germline values: CDR1 SGHTA, CDR2 FQGNSA. The full variable domain, its missing parts supplied by reference TRBV7-2 and TRBJ2-1, is GAGVSQSPSNKVTEKGKDVELRCDPISGHTALYWYRQSLGQGLEFLIYFQGNSAPDKSGLPSDRFSAERTGGSVSTLTIQRTQQEDSAVYLCASSLAEINEQFFGPGTRLTVL.